The subject of this entry is one TCR beta chain. Its matching antigen is unknown. The V gene's germline CDR1 is SGHTA and CDR2 FQGTGA. V was clipped by 1 base and J by 1 base, with 8 bases between them. The CDR3 length is 16 residues. The data belong to a study of blood T cells in healthy people across ages. Each individual donor underwent a draw of approximately 10 milliliters of peripheral blood. Then a second PCR, running roughly 7 to 11 cycles, was carried out with a sample-barcoded 5' primer and a J-beta primer mix. Every cDNA was tagged by a template-switch adaptor with 12 random nucleotides. TCRdb reanalysed the 5' RACE reads using MiXCR and keeps one entry per CDR3 protein. The data hold some 780,000 distinct CDR3 sequences, with approximately 53% observed a single time. Findings and limits, study-wide: A strong correlation between TCR beta diversity and naive T cell percentage was seen. Investigators treated diversity estimates from one million T cells as underestimates.

The sample comprised blood. The chain links TRBV7-3 to TRBJ1-6; D remains unclear. The TCR comes from a man between 35 and 55 years old in good health. The CDR3 loop reads CASSLMSQSYNSPLHF. Here the CDR3 DNA reads TGTGCCAGCAGCTTAATGTCTCAGTCCTATAATTCACCCCTCCACTTT.